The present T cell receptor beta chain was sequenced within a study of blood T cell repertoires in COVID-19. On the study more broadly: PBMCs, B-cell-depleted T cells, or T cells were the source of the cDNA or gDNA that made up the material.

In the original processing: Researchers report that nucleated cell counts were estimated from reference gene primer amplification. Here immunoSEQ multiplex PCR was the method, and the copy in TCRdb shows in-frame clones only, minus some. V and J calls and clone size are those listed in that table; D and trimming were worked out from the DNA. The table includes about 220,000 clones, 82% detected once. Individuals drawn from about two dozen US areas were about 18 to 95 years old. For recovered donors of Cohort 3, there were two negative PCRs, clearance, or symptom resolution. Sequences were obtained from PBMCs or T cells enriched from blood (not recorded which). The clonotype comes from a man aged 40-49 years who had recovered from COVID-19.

The DNA for the CDR3 is TGTGCCATCAGTGAGTCGACGGGAGCCGTTACTACGCAGTATTTT. Translating gives CAISESTGAVTTQYF. The V and J genes are TRBV10-3 and TRBJ2-3, with a possible D match to TRBD2 (6 bases). Trimming pared 0 bases from V and 8 bases from J, leaving 15 bases between. The V gene's germline CDR1 is ENHRY and CDR2 SYGVKD. There are 15 residues in the CDR3.